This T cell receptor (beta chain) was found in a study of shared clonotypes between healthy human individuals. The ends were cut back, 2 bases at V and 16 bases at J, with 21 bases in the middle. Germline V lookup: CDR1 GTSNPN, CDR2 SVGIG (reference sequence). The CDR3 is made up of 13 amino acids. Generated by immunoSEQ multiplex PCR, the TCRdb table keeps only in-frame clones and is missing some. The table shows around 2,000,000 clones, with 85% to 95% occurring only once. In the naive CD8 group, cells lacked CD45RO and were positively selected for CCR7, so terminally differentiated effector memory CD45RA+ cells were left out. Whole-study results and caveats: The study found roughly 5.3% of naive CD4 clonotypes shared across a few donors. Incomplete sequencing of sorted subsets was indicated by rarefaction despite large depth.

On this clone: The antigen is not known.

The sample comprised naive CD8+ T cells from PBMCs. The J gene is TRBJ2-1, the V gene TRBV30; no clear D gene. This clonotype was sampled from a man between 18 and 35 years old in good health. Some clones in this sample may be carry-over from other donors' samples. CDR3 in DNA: TGTGCCTGGAGTCCGATCAGGTTATATGGTGTTTTCTTC. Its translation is CAWSPIRLYGVFF.